What follows are 14 T cell receptor beta chains derived from one specimen sequenced in a study of cytotoxic CD8 clonotypes in ibrutinib-treated CLL. Method: immunoSEQ multiplex PCR; TCRdb's copy keeps in-frame clones and lacks some. This repertoire shows fewer than 35,000 clones, more than 65% found once; its top ten account for roughly 51%. The sample in question was PBMCs, obtained after 24 months of ibrutinib treatment. These receptors were taken from a human donor with chronic lymphocytic leukemia.

V and J are TRBV19 and TRBJ2-7; TRBD2 aligns across 12 bases. The CDR3 covers 14 residues. Losses at the gene ends were 6 bases for V and 6 bases for J; bases not matched to a gene: 6. Germline CDR1 reads LNHDA; CDR2 reads SQIVND (reference sequence). CDR3 coding DNA: TGTGCCAGTAGCCGGACTAGCGGGGCTCGCGAGCAGTACTTC. Translated, it gives CASSRTSGAREQYF.

The J gene is TRBJ2-7, the V gene TRBV5-4; D remains ambiguous. Germline loops: CDR1 SGHNT, CDR2 YYREEE (reference sequence). This CDR3 has 16 residues. The germline V and J ends were trimmed by 5 bases and 4 bases, with 22 bases remaining between them. This chain's CDR3 is CASSPAVGRWGYEQYF. The CDR3 DNA follows: TGTGCCAGCAGTCCGGCAGTTGGGCGATGGGGTTACGAGCAGTACTTC.

The CDR3, as DNA: TGTGCCAGCAAGGAAGGCAGGGAGAACACTGAAGCTTTCTTT. It specifies CASKEGRENTEAFF. V gene TRBV6-4 combines with J gene TRBJ1-1; TRBD1 might be the D (5 bases). Germline V gene sequence: CDR1 MRHNA, CDR2 SNTAGT. V was clipped by 7 bases and J by 1 base, with 13 bases between them. The CDR3 has 14 amino acids.

V is TRBV5-1 and J is TRBJ2-3, with a possible D match to TRBD2 (5 bases). Trimming shortened V by 0 bases and J by 5 bases, and 10 bases separated the two germline ends. Germline loops: CDR1 SGHRS, CDR2 YFSETQ. The CDR3 has 14 amino acids. This chain's CDR3 is CASSLGSEVDTQYF. Written as DNA, the CDR3 is TGCGCCAGCAGCTTGGGTAGCGAGGTAGATACGCAGTATTTT.

The chain uses TRBV19 and TRBJ1-5; 7 positions match TRBD1. This CDR3 region has 15 residues. The V gene's germline CDR1 is LNHDA and CDR2 SQIVND (reference sequence). The J segment lost 4 bases and the V segment lost 3 bases, leaving 6 bases of the junction unmatched. CDR3 region: CASSMTGTFNQPQHF. CDR3 DNA: TGTGCCAGTAGTATGACAGGGACCTTTAATCAGCCCCAGCATTTT. Based on the CDR3 plus reference TRBV19 and TRBJ1-5, the full variable domain is DGGITQSPKYLFRKEGQNVTLSCEQNLNHDAMYWYRQDPGQGLRLIYYSQIVNDFQKGDIAEGYSVSREKKESFPLTVTSAQKNPTAFYLCASSMTGTFNQPQHFGDGTRLSIL.

The genes are TRBV9 and TRBJ2-1, with 10 bases aligning to TRBD2. CDR1 and CDR2 (germline): SGDLS, YYNGEE. Unmatched junction bases numbered 5, after V lost 3 bases and J lost 2 bases. The CDR3 covers 16 residues. The CDR3 DNA follows: TGTGCCAGCAGCGCTTACCTAGCGGGGGCCTACAATGAGCAGTTCTTC. Translating gives CASSAYLAGAYNEQFF.

V and J are TRBV19 and TRBJ1-1; 8 bases fit TRBD1. The V gene end was trimmed by 3 bases and the J gene end by 1 base; junction bases not matched to a gene: 7. From germline, CDR1 is LNHDA and CDR2 SQIVND (reference sequence). CDR3 length equals 16 residues. The CDR3 DNA reads as TGTGCCAGTAGTATTCCTGACAGGGGAGGGAACACTGAAGCTTTCTTT. Translating it yields CASSIPDRGGNTEAFF.

This chain uses TRBV19 with TRBJ2-7; weak D call: TRBD1 (6 bases). Germline V gene data show CDR1 as LNHDA and CDR2 as SQIVND (reference sequence). The CDR3 sequence is 16 residues long. Trimming took off 3 bases at V and 0 bases at J, with 15 bases between the two ends. This CDR3 reads CASSIKGDTDSYEQYF. The CDR3 DNA follows: TGTGCCAGTAGTATCAAAGGGGACACTGACTCCTACGAGCAGTACTTC.

The V and J genes are TRBV7-2 and TRBJ2-1; the match to TRBD2 covers 14 bases. Losses at the gene ends were 3 bases for V and 8 bases for J; bases not matched to a gene: 12. From germline, CDR1 is SGHTA and CDR2 FQGNSA. The CDR3 extends over 18 amino acids. CDR3 in amino acids: CASSFKSGTSGGYYEQFF. The DNA of the CDR3 is TGTGCCAGCAGCTTTAAATCCGGGACTAGCGGGGGATACTATGAGCAGTTCTTC.

The rearrangement uses TRBV7-9 and TRBJ2-7, with D perhaps matching TRBD1 (6 bases). V was shortened by 2 bases and J by 2 bases, with 7 bases between the two germline ends. Germline CDR1 reads SEHNR; CDR2 reads FQNEAQ (reference sequence). CDR3 length equals 13 residues. CDR3 coding DNA: TGTGCCAGCAGCTTATACAGGGCCTACGAGCAGTACTTC. It codes for CASSLYRAYEQYF.

The chain carries TRBV28 and TRBJ1-5; 8 bases align to TRBD1. This CDR3 has 15 residues. The germline V gene has CDR1 MDHEN and CDR2 SYDVKM. The V and J ends lost 8 bases and 8 bases, in that order; junction bases with no gene match: 14. The CDR3 nucleotides read TGTGCCAGCTCAGGAGGGGGACAGGCCGAGAAGCCCCAGCATTTT. Its translation is CASSGGGQAEKPQHF.

V and J are TRBV28 and TRBJ1-5; TRBD1 aligns across 7 bases. This CDR3 contains 15 residues. J lost 7 bases, V lost 6 bases, and 12 bases had no gene match. Germline V gives CDR1 MDHEN, CDR2 SYDVKM. CDR3 DNA: TGTGCCAGCAGCGGACTCCGAGGGGGCGGGCAGCCCCAGCATTTT. Translated, it gives CASSGLRGGGQPQHF.

The gene calls are TRBV7-2 and TRBJ1-3; TRBD1 might be the D (6 bases). Germline V gene sequence: CDR1 SGHTA, CDR2 FQGNSA. The V and J ends lost 5 bases and 6 bases respectively, with 17 bases between them. The CDR3 extends over 15 amino acids. CDR3 residues: CASSLMWQGTNTIYF. CDR3 coding DNA: TGTGCCAGCAGCCTCATGTGGCAGGGGACAAACACCATATATTTT. Variable domain in full (rest from reference TRBV7-2 and TRBJ1-3): GAGVSQSPSNKVTEKGKDVELRCDPISGHTALYWYRQSLGQGLEFLIYFQGNSAPDKSGLPSDRFSAERTGGSVSTLTIQRTQQEDSAVYLCASSLMWQGTNTIYFGEGSWLTVV.

V usage is TRBV18 and J usage is TRBJ2-7; 8 bases are shared with TRBD1. Germline V gene sequence: CDR1 KGHSH, CDR2 LQKENI. With 1 base clipped from V and 6 bases from J, the junction kept 5 bases outside the gene matches. The CDR3 consists of 14 residues. CDR3 amino acids: CASSPRAGGGEQYF. In nucleotides, the CDR3 is TGTGCCAGCTCACCACGGGCAGGGGGCGGCGAGCAGTACTTC.